A single sample is the source of the 23 T cell receptor beta chains below, sequenced in a study of CD8 T cells in Susac syndrome. With random hexamers, roughly 0.45 to 1 ug RNA was reverse transcribed. From the immunoSEQ multiplex PCR reads, TCRdb called clonotypes with MiXCR, one entry per CDR3 protein. Of more than 200,000 distinct CDR3 sequences in the sample, roughly 95% were seen once. Sample: CD4+ T cells from PBMCs. Source of these receptors: a human donor with multiple sclerosis.

This clonotype has just one count. V is TRBV12-3 or TRBV12-4 and J is TRBJ2-5; maybe TRBD2 (6 bases). The CDR3 runs to 14 residues. The V end lost 3 bases, the J end lost 5 bases, and 13 bases lay between the germline ends. The CDR3 loop reads CASSFYEGRETQYF. For the CDR3, the DNA is TGTGCCAGCAGTTTTTATGAGGGGAGGGAGACCCAGTACTTC.

The chain uses TRBV9 and TRBJ2-3; possible D gene TRBD1, 6 bases. The germline gives CDR1 SGDLS, CDR2 YYNGEE. CDR3 size: 16 residues. Trimming stripped 4 bases from V and 1 base from J, with 16 bases between. CDR3 sequence: CASSPRTGFGTDTQYF. In DNA form, the CDR3 reads TGTGCCAGCAGCCCTCGCACAGGGTTTGGCACAGATACGCAGTATTTT. The full variable domain, completed using reference TRBV9 and TRBJ2-3, is DSGVTQTPKHLITATGQRVTLRCSPRSGDLSVYWYQQSLDQGLQFLIQYYNGEERAKGNILERFSAQQFPDLHSELNLSSLELGDSALYFCASSPRTGFGTDTQYFGPGTRLTVL.

The chain links TRBV28 to TRBJ1-6; TRBD1 matches at 7 bases. The CDR3 covers 15 residues. The J segment lost 6 bases and the V segment lost 2 bases, leaving 4 bases of the junction unmatched. Germline assignment: CDR1 MDHEN and CDR2 SYDVKM. DNA for the CDR3: TGTGCCAGCAGTTTAATGGACAGGACTAATTCACCCCTCCACTTT. Translation: CASSLMDRTNSPLHF.

The V call is TRBV29-1, the J call TRBJ2-3; D call uncertain. Germline V CDR1 and CDR2: SQVTM, ANQGSEA. V was pared by 4 bases and J by 0 bases, with 11 bases between. The CDR3 is made up of 14 amino acids. The CDR3 here is CSVVSRASTDTQYF. The CDR3 DNA follows: TGCAGCGTTGTATCGAGAGCTAGCACAGATACGCAGTATTTT.

The CDR3 sequence is CSAFRGGNEQFF. DNA for the CDR3: TGCAGTGCTTTCCGGGGGGGCAATGAGCAGTTCTTC. This chain uses TRBV20-1 with TRBJ2-1, with 8 positions matching TRBD2. This CDR3 is built from 12 residues. V dropped 5 bases and J dropped 6; count of bases not matched to a gene: 3. Germline-derived CDR1 and CDR2 are DFQATT and SNEGSKA (reference sequence).

This chain uses TRBV10-3 with TRBJ1-6; weak D call: TRBD1 (5 bases). This CDR3 region has 13 residues. Per the germline V gene, CDR1 is ENHRY and CDR2 is SYGVKD. The V and J ends lost 3 bases and 10 bases respectively, with 10 bases between them. Written as DNA, the CDR3 is TGTGCCATCAGTGATGTCGGGGGGTCACCCCTCCACTTT. Protein product: CAISDVGGSPLHF.

The CDR3 sequence: CSARDLTAYGYTF. The CDR3, as DNA: TGCAGTGCTAGAGATCTGACAGCCTATGGCTACACCTTC. The rearrangement uses TRBV20-1 and TRBJ1-2; possibly TRBD1 for D (5 bases). In germline, CDR1 is DFQATT, CDR2 SNEGSKA (reference sequence). The CDR3 has 13 amino acids. Trimming pared 0 bases from V and 4 bases from J, leaving 9 bases between.

The rearrangement joins TRBV20-1 to TRBJ2-3; a possible D gene is TRBD2 (7 bases). The CDR3 spans 16 residues. CDR1 and CDR2 from the germline V gene are DFQATT and SNEGSKA (reference sequence). Trimming shortened V by 3 bases and J by 3 bases, and 19 bases separated the two germline ends. The CDR3, as DNA: TGCAGTGCTAGTTGGTCCGGGGGGCTAAGGACAGATACGCAGTATTTT. It is translated as CSASWSGGLRTDTQYF.

The V gene is TRBV27, the J gene TRBJ2-5, with 7 positions matching TRBD2. Germline V gene sequence: CDR1 MNHEY, CDR2 SMNVEV (reference sequence). V was clipped by 3 bases and J by 2 bases; unmatched bases: 9. There are 16 residues in the CDR3. CDR3 amino acids: CASSFARGDRQETQYF. The CDR3 nucleotides read TGTGCCAGCAGTTTCGCCCGGGGGGACCGACAAGAGACCCAGTACTTC.

This clonotype is a singleton in its sample. The chain has TRBV29-1 and TRBJ2-5; D unclear. This CDR3 is 12 amino acids long. The ends were cut back, 5 bases at V and 2 bases at J, with 9 bases in the middle. From germline, CDR1 is SQVTM and CDR2 ANQGSEA. DNA for the CDR3: TGCAGCGTTTTAGACCGGCAAGAGACCCAGTACTTC. It specifies CSVLDRQETQYF.

The V call is TRBV20-1, the J call TRBJ1-1; D not resolved. CDR1 is DFQATT and CDR2 is SNEGSKA in the germline V gene (reference sequence). V lost 4 bases, J lost 6 bases, and 6 bases lay in between. This CDR3 region has 10 residues. The CDR3 sequence is CSATSPEAFF. The DNA of the CDR3 is TGCAGTGCTACTTCACCTGAAGCTTTCTTT.

This chain links TRBV5-1 with TRBJ2-5, with D possibly matching TRBD2 (6 bases). CDR1 and CDR2 from the germline V gene are SGHRS and YFSETQ. Trimming cost V 7 bases and J 5 bases, with 21 bases left between them. The length of the CDR3 is 15 residues. CDR3 sequence reads: CASARGTLDGETQYF. The CDR3 DNA sequence: TGCGCCAGCGCTCGCGGGACTCTTGACGGGGAGACCCAGTACTTC.

The chain joins TRBV19 to TRBJ1-1; no firm D call. The CDR3 is made up of 14 amino acids. Germline V lookup: CDR1 LNHDA, CDR2 SQIVND (reference sequence). Trimming removed 7 bases at V and 1 base at J, with 13 bases between. Here the CDR3 DNA reads TGTGCCAGTAAACATCGAGGTCCGAACACTGAAGCTTTCTTT. Its protein is CASKHRGPNTEAFF. Complete variable domain (other parts from reference TRBV19 and TRBJ1-1): DGGITQSPKYLFRKEGQNVTLSCEQNLNHDAMYWYRQDPGQGLRLIYYSQIVNDFQKGDIAEGYSVSREKKESFPLTVTSAQKNPTAFYLCASKHRGPNTEAFFGQGTRLTVV.

This chain uses TRBV19 with TRBJ1-2; 8 bases line up with TRBD1. This CDR3 is 15 amino acids long. V lost 6 bases, J lost 0 bases, and 6 bases stayed unmatched. CDR1 is LNHDA and CDR2 is SQIVND in the germline V gene (reference sequence). The CDR3 loop is CASRTGVGANYGYTF. The CDR3 coding sequence is TGTGCCAGTAGGACAGGGGTCGGAGCTAACTATGGCTACACCTTC.

The chain joins TRBV28 to TRBJ1-5, with 10 bases that match TRBD1. From germline, CDR1 is MDHEN and CDR2 SYDVKM. With 6 bases clipped from V and 0 bases from J, the junction kept 14 bases outside the gene matches. The CDR3 runs 19 residues. The CDR3 sequence: CASSLSPGTGAHSNQPQHF. CDR3 DNA sequence: TGTGCCAGCAGCTTGAGTCCCGGGACAGGGGCCCATAGCAATCAGCCCCAGCATTTT.

This chain connects TRBV6-2 or TRBV6-3 to TRBJ2-2, with D unresolved. This CDR3 comprises 11 residues. Germline V gene data show CDR1 as MNHEY and CDR2 as SVGEGT. Trimming took off 6 bases at V and 7 bases at J, with 6 bases between the two ends. The CDR3 region is CASSGHGELFF. In DNA, the CDR3 is TGTGCCAGCAGCGGCCACGGGGAGCTGTTTTTT.

The chain uses TRBV4-1 and TRBJ1-5; no clear D. The CDR3 sequence is 16 residues long. V shed 0 bases and J shed 0 bases, with 9 bases lying between them. Germline lookup yields CDR1 MGHRA and CDR2 YSYEKL. CDR3 protein: CASSQEGYDSNQPQHF. The CDR3 DNA follows: TGCGCCAGCAGCCAAGAGGGGTATGATAGCAATCAGCCCCAGCATTTT.

The chain is built from TRBV7-9 and TRBJ2-5; 8 bases agree with TRBD2. After removal of 4 bases from V and 7 bases from J, the junction contained 8 bases not matched to a gene. Germline assignment: CDR1 SEHNR and CDR2 FQNEAQ (reference sequence). This CDR3 is built from 14 residues. The CDR3 is CASSSMGLDVTQYF. The CDR3 bases are TGTGCCAGCAGCTCAATGGGACTAGATGTGACCCAGTACTTC.

The chain carries TRBV6-1 and TRBJ2-3; 9 nucleotides align to TRBD2. The germline V gene encodes CDR1 MNHNS and CDR2 SASEGT. The CDR3 has 18 residues. J was trimmed by 2 bases and V by 3 bases; bases with no gene match: 12. CDR3 in amino acids: CASSEGVAAGGHTDTQYF. CDR3 bases: TGTGCCAGCAGTGAGGGGGTTGCGGCGGGAGGGCACACAGATACGCAGTATTTT.

The chain carries TRBV5-1 and TRBJ2-7; possibly TRBD1 for D (6 bases). The CDR3 consists of 13 residues. Germline-derived CDR1 and CDR2 are SGHRS and YFSETQ. V lost 1 base to trimming and J lost 5 bases, with 10 bases between them. This CDR3 reads CASSLQGKHEQYF. DNA of the CDR3: TGCGCCAGCAGCTTGCAGGGGAAGCACGAGCAGTACTTC.

This chain links TRBV7-3 with TRBJ2-5, with 10 nucleotides matching TRBD1. The germline CDR1 and CDR2 sequences are SGHTA and FQGTGA. The V and J ends lost 5 bases and 5 bases, in that order; junction bases with no gene match: 8. The CDR3 runs to 15 residues. The DNA for the CDR3 is TGTGCCAGCAGCGTGACCGGGACAGGGGTTGAGACCCAGTACTTC. Its translation: CASSVTGTGVETQYF.

The chain is built from TRBV5-6 and TRBJ2-7; 8 bases fit TRBD2. Losses at the gene ends were 3 bases for V and 4 bases for J; bases not matched to a gene: 12. The germline V gene encodes CDR1 SGHDT and CDR2 YYEEEE. The CDR3 is made up of 16 amino acids. This CDR3 is CASSSLGSGGLYEQYF. The CDR3 DNA is TGTGCCAGCAGCTCCCTGGGGAGCGGGGGATTATACGAGCAGTACTTC. Drawing the rest from reference TRBV5-6 and TRBJ2-7, the complete variable domain is DAGVTQSPTHLIKTRGQQVTLRCSPKSGHDTVSWYQQALGQGPQFIFQYYEEEERQRGNFPDRFSGHQFPNYSSELNVNALLLGDSALYLCASSSLGSGGLYEQYFGPGTRLTVT.

V is TRBV7-9 and J is TRBJ2-4; TRBD2 aligns across 7 bases. V lost 5 bases and J lost 1; bases outside the gene matches: 11. CDR1 SEHNR and CDR2 FQNEAQ come from the germline V gene (reference sequence). The CDR3 is 17 residues long. CDR3 region: CASSQTAGREAKNIQYF. The DNA for the CDR3 is TGTGCCAGCAGCCAGACTGCAGGGAGGGAGGCCAAAAACATTCAGTACTTC.